In this sample, the clone carrying this T cell receptor beta chain turned up a few times. The data were taken from a study of T cells in Graves' hyperthyroidism and ophthalmopathy. About the study: Peripheral blood sampling occurred at initial diagnosis, before any treatment.

The germline V and J ends were trimmed by 3 bases and 7 bases, with 16 bases remaining between them. The CDR3 has 15 amino acids. Absence of ophthalmopathy progression within 18 months defined stable Graves' hyperthyroidism. With a duration under 2 months, the hyperthyroidism was newly diagnosed in patients aged 18 to 65. Uncontrolled infection, other autoimmune disease, pregnancy or lactation excluded patients. RNA transcripts were the template for amplifying TCR beta CDR3 regions. The study used the HTBI primer set for a first-round RT-PCR of the TCR CDR3. TCRdb processed the multiplex PCR reads anew with MiXCR; each CDR3 protein has one entry. This sample yields a few hundred thousand distinct CDR3 sequences, of which 15% are seen a single time; 30% to 35% belongs to the top ten.

The sequenced sample consisted of blood. V usage is TRBV12-3 or TRBV12-4 and J usage is TRBJ1-5, with a tentative D call TRBD1 (6 bases). This receptor was obtained from a woman aged 25 to 39 with Graves' hyperthyroidism. This CDR3 reads CASSFTGKLSQPQHF. The CDR3 region has the DNA TGTGCCAGCAGTTTTACAGGGAAGTTGAGCCAGCCCCAGCATTTT.